This T cell receptor beta chain was captured in a study of T cells in Graves' hyperthyroidism and ophthalmopathy. This clonotype appeared a few times. Germline V CDR1 and CDR2: MGHRA, YSYEKL. The CDR3 extends over 17 amino acids. Trimming shortened V by 2 bases and J by 0 bases, and 14 bases separated the two germline ends. RNA transcripts provided the source from which TCR beta CDR3 regions were amplified. TCR CDR3 underwent first-round RT-PCR with the HTBI primer set. TCRdb itself ran the multiplex PCR reads through MiXCR, one entry per CDR3 protein. The table lists some 570,000 distinct CDR3 sequences, 15% to 20% of them singletons.

This rearrangement joins TRBV4-1 to TRBJ1-5, with D tentatively TRBD1 (5 bases). The sequenced material came from blood. The clonotype was recovered from a woman between 18 and 29 years old with Graves' ophthalmopathy. The CDR3 bases are TGCGCCAGCAGCCAACCTGGGGGGGGATATAGCAATCAGCCCCAGCATTTT. This translates into CASSQPGGGYSNQPQHF.